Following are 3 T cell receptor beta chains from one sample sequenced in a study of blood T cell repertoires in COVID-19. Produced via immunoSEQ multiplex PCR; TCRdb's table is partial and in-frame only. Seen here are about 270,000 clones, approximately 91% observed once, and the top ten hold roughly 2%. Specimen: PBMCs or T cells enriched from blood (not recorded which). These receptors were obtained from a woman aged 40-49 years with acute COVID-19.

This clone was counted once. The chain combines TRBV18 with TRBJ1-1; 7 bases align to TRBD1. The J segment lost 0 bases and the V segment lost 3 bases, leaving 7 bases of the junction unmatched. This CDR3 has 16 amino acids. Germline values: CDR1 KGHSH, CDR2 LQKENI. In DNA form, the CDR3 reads TGTGCCAGCTCACCGACAGGGCGAAGCATGAACACTGAAGCTTTCTTT. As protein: CASSPTGRSMNTEAFF.

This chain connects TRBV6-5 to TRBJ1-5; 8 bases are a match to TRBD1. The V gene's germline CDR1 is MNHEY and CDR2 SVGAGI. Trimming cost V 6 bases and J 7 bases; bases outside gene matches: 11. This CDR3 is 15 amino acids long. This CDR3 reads CASRPRGQDSQPQHF. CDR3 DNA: TGTGCCAGCAGACCCAGGGGACAGGACAGCCAGCCCCAGCATTTT.

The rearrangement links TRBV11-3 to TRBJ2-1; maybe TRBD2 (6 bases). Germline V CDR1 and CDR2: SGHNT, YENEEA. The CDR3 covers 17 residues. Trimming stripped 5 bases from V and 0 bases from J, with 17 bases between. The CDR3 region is CASSPRGSLSSYNEQFF. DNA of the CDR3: TGTGCCAGCAGCCCTCGGGGGTCTCTTAGCTCCTACAATGAGCAGTTCTTC.